This T cell receptor (beta chain) was recovered during a study of T cell repertoires in cytomegalovirus infection. About the study: CMV infection together with matching HLA type was indicated by public TCR beta signatures. General observations from the study: HLA-C-restricted CMV-specific TCR beta clonotypes prevailed in the ex vivo response. Based on cumulative public TCR beta family frequency, carriers of CMV plus the relevant HLA were identified.

From the reads, TCRdb called clonotypes with MiXCR, one entry per CDR3 protein. The top ten clones hold around three quarters of a sample with 60,000 to 75,000 distinct CDR3 sequences, 22% of them seen once. Points on this clonotype: Its antigen is as yet unknown.

The germline V gene encodes CDR1 MDHEN and CDR2 SYDVKM. The CDR3 is 14 residues long. V lost 8 bases to trimming and J lost 1 base, with 12 bases between them. The sequence was collected from a human donor in good health (CMV status not recorded). Some clones in this sample may be carry-over from other donors' samples. The specimen was PBMCs, sequenced either directly or after in vitro stimulation (not recorded which). The chain links TRBV28 to TRBJ1-5; no firm D call. The DNA for the CDR3 is TGTGCCAGCTCAGGACCGTTAAGCAATCAGCCCCAGCATTTT. This gives the protein CASSGPLSNQPQHF.